Listed below are T cell receptor beta chains from one sample, sequenced in a study of graft-versus-host responses after intestinal transplantation. Sequenced by immunoSEQ multiplex PCR; TCRdb stores in-frame clones only, minus some. The data contain 50,000 to 75,000 clones, about 94% of them seen just once; the ten biggest clones take up 0.38%. No antigen has been assigned to these receptors. The sample here was unstimulated CD4+ T cells sorted from spleen or lymph node cells, taken before transplant. The receptors come from a human donor who was the organ donor for an intestinal transplant. Each CDR3 is given without its conserved first and last residue. Each record gives: V gene, CDR3 protein.

V: TRBV6-5
CDR3: ASSYSPRKTQY

V: TRBV7-3
CDR3: ASSSRDERSYEQY

V: TRBV2
CDR3: ASRGDGLNSPLH

V: TRBV2
CDR3: ASRENTGELF

V: TRBV5-1
CDR3: ASSPGAGYGYT

V: TRBV15
CDR3: ATSRPSAKGGRAEAF

V: TRBV5-1
CDR3: ASSLGGQIYGYT

V: TRBV7-8
CDR3: ASSLGPGISSGNTIY

V: TRBV19
CDR3: ASSIVMSPYNSPLH

V: TRBV18
CDR3: ASSPRSQQETQY

V: TRBV6-6
CDR3: ASRYRTGANNEQF

V: TRBV7-8
CDR3: ASSLEGQGSYEQY

V: TRBV6-1
CDR3: ASSGMGESSYNEQF

V: TRBV19
CDR3: ASSMFGGSTISGYT

V: TRBV5-4
CDR3: ASSLVPPSSYNSPLH

V: TRBV7-2
CDR3: ASSPSTYEQY

V: TRBV6-6
CDR3: ASRLAGGPETQY

V: TRBV10-2
CDR3: ASSEWDRDVSGANVLT

V: TRBV7-3
CDR3: ASSRTSGEREQF

V: TRBV7-2
CDR3: ASSAGTTDTQY

V: TRBV5-1
CDR3: ASSLLAGEETQY

V: TRBV11-3
CDR3: ASSANDNEQF

V: TRBV7-9
CDR3: ASSLAAGLEYEQY

V: TRBV13
CDR3: ASSPTTLGQGRFHEQY

V: TRBV11-3
CDR3: ASSDNTGELF

V: TRBV5-5
CDR3: ASSLTGSTEAF

V: TRBV6-1
CDR3: ASSGAGSGYEQY

V: TRBV19
CDR3: ASKQGAWGSTEAF

V: TRBV18
CDR3: ASSPRQVSYEQY

V: TRBV11-2
CDR3: ASSLNPRLPGTQY

V: TRBV25-1
CDR3: ASSDPGTAANYGYT

V: TRBV15
CDR3: ATSGYRVSNTEAF

V: TRBV6-1
CDR3: ASSEAYEQY

V: TRBV7-9
CDR3: ASSLSSTDTQY

V: TRBV11-2
CDR3: ASSLGQGANSPLH

V: TRBV5-6
CDR3: ASSLAGRGANQPQH

V: TRBV9
CDR3: ASSVDGTNPHEQY

V: TRBV15
CDR3: ATSRTPGIRNTGELF

V: TRBV11-2
CDR3: ASSLRWAGGEQY

V: TRBV18
CDR3: ASSPRMGQGGGETQY

V: TRBV15
CDR3: ATSRDWGGSSGANVLT

V: TRBV7-2
CDR3: ASSLASGGAETQY

V: TRBV19
CDR3: ASSILAGDYEQY

V: TRBV28
CDR3: ASSFTGTGRVEQY

V: TRBV11-2
CDR3: ASSADRGTGELF

V: TRBV13
CDR3: ASSLLGDTGTGLSGANVLT

V: TRBV7-2
CDR3: ASSGNRVNTEAF

V: TRBV2
CDR3: ASSEATTRMNIQY

V: TRBV19
CDR3: ASSLKRGSSYEQY

V: TRBV5-4
CDR3: ASSPSFDRANYGYT

V: TRBV18
CDR3: ASSPIGEQF

V: TRBV4-2
CDR3: ASSRGEGNTEAF